Listed here are 7 T cell receptor beta chains from one sample, sequenced in a study of OX40 agonist ivuxolimab in advanced cancers. The method was immunoSEQ multiplex PCR; TCRdb's version includes in-frame clones alone and lacks a portion of them. The sample includes tens of thousands of clones, nearly 90% of them seen just once. Material: CD4+ or CD8+ T cells sorted from blood, obtained in a trial of the OX40 agonist ivuxolimab. The source of these receptors is an adult with an advanced solid tumor such as melanoma, head and neck, liver or kidney cancer.

In this sample, this clone turned up a few times. CDR3 in amino acids: CASDPQDSTDTQYF. As DNA, the CDR3 is TGCGCCAGCGACCCACAGGATAGCACAGATACGCAGTATTTT. The chain links TRBV5-1 to TRBJ2-3; perhaps TRBD1 as D (5 bases). This CDR3 spans 14 amino acids. The germline V and J ends were trimmed by 7 bases and 0 bases, with 12 bases remaining between them. The germline gives CDR1 SGHRS, CDR2 YFSETQ.

V is TRBV2 and J is TRBJ2-1, with 9 nucleotides matching TRBD2. The V gene's germline CDR1 is SNHLY and CDR2 FYNNEI. This CDR3 contains 15 residues. With V trimmed by 6 bases and J by 4 bases, 7 bases remained unmatched. CDR3 region: CASRISGSLYNEQFF. CDR3 bases: TGTGCCAGCAGGATTAGCGGGAGTCTGTACAATGAGCAGTTCTTC.

This clone showed up just once. V and J are TRBV19 and TRBJ2-3; a weak D match, TRBD1 (6 bases). Trimming left V 1 base short and J 0 bases short, with 8 bases between. The CDR3 extends over 15 amino acids. Germline V lookup: CDR1 LNHDA, CDR2 SQIVND (reference sequence). In DNA form, the CDR3 reads TGTGCCAGTAGTATAGGGACAGAGAGCACAGATACGCAGTATTTT. Amino acids: CASSIGTESTDTQYF.

The chain couples TRBV5-4 to TRBJ2-7; no clear D gene. This CDR3 contains 13 residues. Per the germline V gene, CDR1 is SGHNT and CDR2 is YYREEE (reference sequence). V shed 4 bases and J shed 3 bases, with 11 bases lying between them. CDR3 in amino acids: CASSTRTNYEQYF. The DNA for the CDR3 is TGTGCCAGCAGCACACGGACCAACTACGAGCAGTACTTC.

This clone occurred once. The V and J genes are TRBV5-1 and TRBJ1-1; D call uncertain. Germline V gives CDR1 SGHRS, CDR2 YFSETQ. This CDR3 is 12 amino acids long. V lost 7 bases and J lost 1, with 8 bases in between. The CDR3 region has the DNA TGCGCCAGCGGATCGGGGAACACTGAAGCTTTCTTT. Translated, it gives CASGSGNTEAFF. Filled out from reference TRBV5-1 and TRBJ1-1, the complete variable domain reads KAGVTQTPRYLIKTRGQQVTLSCSPISGHRSVSWYQQTPGQGLQFLFEYFSETQRNKGNFPGRFSGRQFSNSRSEMNVSTLELGDSALYLCASGSGNTEAFFGQGTRLTVV.

V and J are TRBV6-5 and TRBJ2-7, with a tentative D call TRBD1 (6 bases). V was pared by 6 bases and J by 5 bases, with 8 bases between. The CDR3 contains 11 residues. The germline gives CDR1 MNHEY, CDR2 SVGAGI. For the CDR3, the DNA is TGTGCCAGCAGCCACAGGGACGAGCAGTACTTC. Protein: CASSHRDEQYF.

V gene TRBV6-5 combines with J gene TRBJ1-5; D perhaps matches TRBD1 (5 bases). The CDR3 is 13 residues long. Deletions cut 2 bases from V and 5 bases from J, with 7 bases between. Germline assignment: CDR1 MNHEY and CDR2 SVGAGI. In DNA form, the CDR3 reads TGTGCCAGCAGTTACGACAGCTATCAGCCCCAGCATTTT. As protein: CASSYDSYQPQHF.